What follows are 19 T cell receptor beta chains derived from one specimen sequenced in a study of CD8+ T cells in alopecia areata. Following RNA extraction, reverse transcription yielded cDNA that acted as the sequencing template. TCRdb keeps only in-frame clones here, not all; method: immunoSEQ multiplex PCR. The data contain 120,000 or so clones, roughly 55% of them singletons. As to treatment: oral pan-JAK inhibitor, 5-10 mg twice daily. The sequences come from CD4+ T cells sorted from blood, collected at week 4, from a patient treated with tofacitinib. The receptors come from a human donor with alopecia areata.

This clone was observed a handful of times. The CDR3 here is CSGTGPSALNTEAFF. CDR3 nucleotides: TGCAGCGGGACCGGACCAAGCGCCCTGAACACTGAAGCTTTCTTT. The rearrangement links TRBV29-1 to TRBJ1-1; no clear D. V lost 7 bases, J lost 0 bases, and 18 bases lay in between. This CDR3 region has 15 residues. In germline, CDR1 is SQVTM, CDR2 ANQGSEA.

In regard to this clone: A read error may account for a junction end that differs from germline. This chain joins TRBV18 and TRBJ1-2; 8 bases fit TRBD1. Germline CDR1 and CDR2: KGHSH and LQKENI. The CDR3 has 11 amino acids. The CDR3 bases are TGTGCCAGCTCACAACAGGGGGAGAGCTACTTC. Translation: CASSQQGESYF.

The rearrangement joins TRBV6-5 to TRBJ2-5; 10 bases fit TRBD2. The CDR3 is 15 amino acids. CDR1 MNHEY and CDR2 SVGAGI come from the germline V gene. J was trimmed by 7 bases and V by 7 bases; bases with no gene match: 12. The CDR3 nucleotides are TGTGCCAGCACGCAGGGCGGAGCGGGAGGGATGACCCAGTACTTC. Translation: CASTQGGAGGMTQYF.

The gene calls are TRBV5-1 and TRBJ2-7; D is uncertain. This CDR3 has 12 amino acids. Trimming took off 0 bases at V and 7 bases at J, with 8 bases between the two ends. Germline V lookup: CDR1 SGHRS, CDR2 YFSETQ. The CDR3 reads CASSLALGEQYF. CDR3 DNA: TGCGCCAGCAGCTTGGCCCTCGGGGAGCAGTACTTC.

A few counts support this clone. The gene calls are TRBV7-6 and TRBJ1-1, with TRBD1 as a possible D gene (6 bases). Germline V gene data show CDR1 as SGHVS and CDR2 as FNYEAQ. The V end was cut by 1 base, the J end by 6 bases, with 9 bases between. CDR3 length equals 13 residues. In DNA form, the CDR3 reads TGTGCCAGCAGCTTAGTCAGGGGCGCTGAAGCTTTCTTT. Translation gives CASSLVRGAEAFF. The whole variable domain, remainder taken from reference TRBV7-6 and TRBJ1-1, is GAGVSQSPRYKVTKRGQDVALRCDPISGHVSLYWYRQALGQGPEFLTYFNYEAQQDKSGLPNDRFSAERPEGSISTLTIQRTEQRDSAMYRCASSLVRGAEAFFGQGTRLTVV.

The CDR3 sequence is CASSRVEGDLGYTF. The DNA for the CDR3 is TGTGCCAGCAGCCGGGTTGAGGGGGATTTGGGCTACACCTTC. The J gene is TRBJ1-2, the V gene TRBV28; a possible D gene is TRBD1 (6 bases). The CDR3 spans 14 residues. The V gene lost 6 bases and the J gene lost 8 bases, with 19 bases spanning the gap. The germline CDR1 and CDR2 sequences are MDHEN and SYDVKM.

The chain carries TRBV4-2 and TRBJ2-7; TRBD1 or TRBD2 may be the D gene (5 bases each). Germline V lookup: CDR1 LGHNA, CDR2 YNFKEQ. V was shortened by 3 bases and J by 3 bases, with 15 bases between the two germline ends. The CDR3 is made up of 15 amino acids. The DNA of the CDR3 is TGTGCCAGCAGCCACTTTCAGGGAGAGGACTACGAGCAGTACTTC. Translation gives CASSHFQGEDYEQYF.

The gene calls are TRBV14 and TRBJ2-7, with unresolved D. This CDR3 contains 12 residues. The V end was cut by 3 bases, the J end by 1 base, with 4 bases between. CDR1 SGHDN and CDR2 FVKESK come from the germline V gene. CDR3 region: CASSQESYEQYF. CDR3 nucleotide sequence: TGTGCCAGCAGCCAGGAGTCCTACGAGCAGTACTTC.

This clone was picked up a small number of times. The CDR3 nucleotides read TGTGCCTGGAGTTCTAGCGGGAGCTCCTACGAGCAGTACTTC. Protein product: CAWSSSGSSYEQYF. V usage is TRBV30 and J usage is TRBJ2-7, with 10 bases identical to TRBD2. Germline CDR1 GTSNPN, CDR2 SVGIG (reference sequence). The CDR3 spans 14 residues. Unmatched junction bases numbered 1, after V lost 2 bases and J lost 0 bases.

In this sample, this clone turned up once. The rearrangement uses TRBV4-3 and TRBJ2-1; D ambiguous. The CDR3 sequence is 12 residues long. CDR1 is LGHNA, CDR2 YSLEER, per germline. V lost 0 bases, J lost 7 bases, and 4 bases lay in between. Written as DNA, the CDR3 is TGCGCCAGCAGCCAAGAAGGGAATGAGCAGTTCTTC. Translating it yields CASSQEGNEQFF.

The chain couples TRBV29-1 to TRBJ2-1; 7 nucleotides line up with TRBD1. CDR1 and CDR2 (germline): SQVTM, ANQGSEA. The CDR3 is 15 amino acids. V dropped 3 bases and J dropped 4; count of bases not matched to a gene: 9. CDR3 coding DNA: TGCAGCGTTGATTCCCCAAGGGGGCAGTACAATGAGCAGTTCTTC. It yields the protein CSVDSPRGQYNEQFF.

There are a few counts of this clone. This chain uses TRBV4-1 with TRBJ2-5, with TRBD2 as a possible D gene (6 bases). This CDR3 contains 15 residues. V shed 1 base and J shed 5 bases, with 14 bases lying between them. The germline CDR1 and CDR2 sequences are MGHRA and YSYEKL. CDR3 loop: CASSQVSGSGETQYF. CDR3 sequence (DNA): TGCGCCAGCAGCCAAGTGAGCGGGTCCGGGGAGACCCAGTACTTC.

This rearrangement joins TRBV29-1 to TRBJ1-2; D is possibly TRBD1 (5 bases). With 2 bases removed from V and 7 bases from J, the gap between germline ends came to 11 bases. This CDR3 has 12 residues. Germline V lookup: CDR1 SQVTM, CDR2 ANQGSEA. Here the CDR3 reads CSVERGAGGYTF. As DNA, the CDR3 is TGCAGCGTTGAAAGGGGCGCAGGTGGCTACACCTTC.

V gene TRBV5-6 combines with J gene TRBJ1-5, with D possibly being TRBD1 (5 bases). CDR1 and CDR2 from the germline V gene are SGHDT and YYEEEE. Trimming stripped 4 bases from V and 0 bases from J, with 17 bases between. The CDR3 is made up of 17 amino acids. DNA for the CDR3: TGTGCCAGCAGCCGGGGGTGGAGGGCCTTTAGCAATCAGCCCCAGCATTTT. Residues: CASSRGWRAFSNQPQHF.

This clone came up once. The chain combines TRBV29-1 with TRBJ1-2, with 10 bases lining up with TRBD1. The V gene's germline CDR1 is SQVTM and CDR2 ANQGSEA. This CDR3 has 14 amino acids. The trim removed 4 bases at V and 4 bases at J, leaving 6 bases unmatched. The CDR3 nucleotides are TGCAGCGTTGTGATTCGGGACAGGGGCTATGGCTACACCTTC. Its protein product is CSVVIRDRGYGYTF.

This clone was detected once. This chain uses TRBV14 with TRBJ1-6; 8 nucleotides match TRBD1. CDR1 SGHDN and CDR2 FVKESK come from the germline V gene. This CDR3 is built from 15 residues. The trim removed 5 bases at V and 9 bases at J, leaving 9 bases unmatched. The DNA for the CDR3 is TGTGCCAGCAGCTTCCGGACAGGGAGTAGTTCACCCCTCCACTTT. Translation gives CASSFRTGSSSPLHF.

The CDR3 region is CASSYSADYEQYF. CDR3 DNA: TGCGCCAGCAGCTATAGCGCAGACTACGAGCAGTACTTC. The chain employs TRBV5-1 and TRBJ2-7; a weak D match, TRBD2 (5 bases). The CDR3 loop spans 13 amino acids. Germline CDR1 reads SGHRS; CDR2 reads YFSETQ. V gave up 3 bases and J gave up 3 bases, with 10 bases separating them.

This clone was seen a few times. The rearrangement uses TRBV30 and TRBJ2-2, with 7 nucleotides matching TRBD1. CDR1 and CDR2 (germline): GTSNPN, SVGIG (reference sequence). This CDR3 comprises 14 residues. V trimming: 3 bases; J trimming: 2 bases; junction bases outside the gene matches: 3. This CDR3 is CAWRRQGNTGELFF. The CDR3 region has the DNA TGTGCCTGGAGGCGACAGGGCAACACCGGGGAGCTGTTTTTT.

V is TRBV5-6 and J is TRBJ2-1; D is uncertain. The germline gives CDR1 SGHDT, CDR2 YYEEEE. This CDR3 has 14 amino acids. The V and J ends lost 4 bases and 7 bases respectively, with 15 bases between them. DNA for the CDR3: TGTGCCAGCAGCCCGATCGATTTTCTAAATGAGCAGTTCTTC. Its translation is CASSPIDFLNEQFF.